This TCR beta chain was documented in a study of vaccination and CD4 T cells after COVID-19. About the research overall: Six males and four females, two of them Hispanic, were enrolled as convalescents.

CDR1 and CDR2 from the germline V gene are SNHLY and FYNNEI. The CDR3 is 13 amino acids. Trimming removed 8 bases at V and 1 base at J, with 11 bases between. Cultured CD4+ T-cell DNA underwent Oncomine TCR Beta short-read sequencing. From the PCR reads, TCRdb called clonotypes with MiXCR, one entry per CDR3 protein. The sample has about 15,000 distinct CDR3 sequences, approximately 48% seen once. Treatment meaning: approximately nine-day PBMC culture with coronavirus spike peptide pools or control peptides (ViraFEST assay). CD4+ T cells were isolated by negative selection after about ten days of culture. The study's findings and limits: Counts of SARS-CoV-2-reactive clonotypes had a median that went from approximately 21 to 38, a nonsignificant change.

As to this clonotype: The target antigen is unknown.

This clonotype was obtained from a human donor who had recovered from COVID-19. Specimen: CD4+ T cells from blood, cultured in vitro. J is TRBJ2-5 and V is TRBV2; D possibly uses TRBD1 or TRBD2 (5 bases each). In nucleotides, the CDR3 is TGTGCCAGCGGACGGGGCCTCCAAGAGACCCAGTACTTC. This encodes CASGRGLQETQYF.